These 12 T cell receptor beta chains share one sample of origin, sequenced in a study of blood T cell repertoires in COVID-19. TCRdb keeps only in-frame clones here, not all; method: immunoSEQ multiplex PCR. This sample has about 50,000 clones, with roughly 91% found just once. Input material: peripheral blood. The source of these receptors is a human donor in a cohort sampled during active COVID-19.

The V call is TRBV7-2, the J call TRBJ2-5; D is unclear. Germline V lookup: CDR1 SGHTA, CDR2 FQGNSA. This CDR3 spans 12 amino acids. V was trimmed by 3 bases and J by 5 bases, leaving 7 bases between them. CDR3 nucleotide sequence: TGTGCCAGCAGCTTTCTCGCGGAGACCCAGTACTTC. It codes for CASSFLAETQYF.

This chain links TRBV6-4 with TRBJ1-1; the D is unclear. This CDR3 has 14 residues. Trimming removed 7 bases from V and 10 bases from J, with 22 bases in between. Germline-derived CDR1 and CDR2 are MRHNA and SNTAGT. Here the CDR3 reads CASTQRPGESGAFF. DNA of the CDR3: TGTGCCAGCACCCAGCGACCCGGGGAATCTGGAGCTTTCTTT.

This chain joins TRBV30 and TRBJ1-5, with D possibly TRBD1 on 6 matching bases. The CDR3 spans 12 residues. Germline V gene data show CDR1 as GTSNPN and CDR2 as SVGIG (reference sequence). V gave up 0 bases and J gave up 7 bases, with 7 bases separating them. The CDR3 here is CAWSVQGQPQHF. The CDR3 DNA reads TGTGCCTGGAGTGTCCAGGGGCAGCCCCAGCATTTT.

The chain recombines TRBV28 with TRBJ2-7, with D perhaps TRBD1 (6 bases). V was shortened by 10 bases and J by 7 bases, with 20 bases between the two germline ends. Germline CDR1 and CDR2: MDHEN and SYDVKM. This CDR3 is 13 amino acids long. The CDR3 sequence: CATGSEVTGEQYF. The CDR3 nucleotides read TGTGCCACCGGGTCCGAAGTAACAGGGGAGCAGTACTTC.

This clone was recorded only once. V and J are TRBV7-9 and TRBJ1-1; TRBD1 aligns across 10 bases. Germline lookup yields CDR1 SEHNR and CDR2 FQNEAQ (reference sequence). The CDR3 is 15 residues long. After removal of 5 bases from V and 3 bases from J, the junction contained 6 bases not matched to a gene. The CDR3 sequence is CASSAPGQGYTEAFF. CDR3 DNA: TGTGCCAGCAGCGCCCCGGGACAGGGGTACACTGAAGCTTTCTTT.

The chain recombines TRBV5-1 with TRBJ1-4, with TRBD1 as a possible D gene (5 bases). The CDR3 is 15 residues long. The germline V and J ends were trimmed by 5 bases and 7 bases, with 18 bases remaining between them. In germline, CDR1 is SGHRS, CDR2 YFSETQ. In DNA form, the CDR3 reads TGCGCCAGCAGTTTCCGGGACCCGGGAGGTGAAAAACTGTTTTTT. It translates to CASSFRDPGGEKLFF.

The chain is built from TRBV3-1 (or the pseudogene TRBV3-2) and TRBJ1-2; possibly TRBD1 for D (5 bases). Germline CDR1 LGHDT, CDR2 YNNKEL (reference sequence). V was clipped by 4 bases and J by 3 bases, with 15 bases between them. The CDR3 has 15 amino acids. CDR3 DNA sequence: TGTGCCAGCAGCCTAAGTGGCGGGACCGACTATGGCTACACCTTC. Residues: CASSLSGGTDYGYTF.

The chain is built from TRBV7-9 and TRBJ2-3, with TRBD1 identical over 8 bases. The V segment lost 3 bases and the J segment 0 bases; nucleotides outside the gene matches: 2. Germline CDR1 reads SEHNR; CDR2 reads FQNEAQ (reference sequence). The CDR3 contains 15 residues. The CDR3 nucleotides are TGTGCCAGCAGCTTTAGACAGGGGAGCACAGATACGCAGTATTTT. The encoded protein is CASSFRQGSTDTQYF.

The gene calls are TRBV30 and TRBJ2-2, with TRBD1 matching over 11 bases. This CDR3 has 16 amino acids. Germline V gene data show CDR1 as GTSNPN and CDR2 as SVGIG (reference sequence). The V and J ends lost 3 bases and 4 bases, in that order; junction bases with no gene match: 7. The CDR3, as DNA: TGTGCCTGGAGGGTGGGGGGACAGGGGGGCACCGGGGAGCTGTTTTTT. Residues: CAWRVGGQGGTGELFF.

V is TRBV6-7 and J is TRBJ2-7; 12 bases map to TRBD2. TRBV6-7 qualifies as an ORF whose function is uncertain. The CDR3 covers 22 residues. Germline trimming cut 0 bases from V and 0 bases from J; bases unmatched to any gene: 18. As DNA, the CDR3 is TGTGCCAGCAGTTACTCGATCGGTTTTAGGGGGACTAGCGGGCTAAGCTCCTACGAGCAGTACGTC. As protein: CASSYSIGFRGTSGLSSYEQYV.

The chain uses TRBV13 and TRBJ2-2; perhaps TRBD1 as D (6 bases). Germline V CDR1 and CDR2: PRHDT, FYEKMQ (reference sequence). Trimming stripped 6 bases from V and 3 bases from J, with 11 bases between. This CDR3 contains 14 residues. The CDR3 DNA reads as TGTGCCAGCAGAGGACAGCGTTACACCGGGGAGCTGTTTTTT. Translation: CASRGQRYTGELFF.

The chain uses TRBV6-5 and TRBJ1-3; D is unresolved. V was pared by 0 bases and J by 0 bases, with 9 bases between. This CDR3 has 16 residues. CDR1 is MNHEY, CDR2 SVGAGI, per germline. Here the CDR3 reads CASSYSSGSSGNTIYF. The CDR3 DNA reads TGTGCCAGCAGTTACTCGAGTGGGAGCTCTGGAAACACCATATATTTT.